This T cell receptor beta chain was identified in a study of control samples from healthy donors and cancer patients. Sequenced by immunoSEQ multiplex PCR; TCRdb stores in-frame clones only, minus some. The sample contains 150,000 to 200,000 clones, 90% to 95% of which appear only once. With regard to this clone: The sample has other DNA sequences that encode this CDR3 too.

CDR1 is SGHNT and CDR2 is YENEEA in the germline V gene. This CDR3 has 13 residues. Trimming removed 1 base from V and 3 bases from J, with 5 bases in between. Sequencing input: blood. The receptor comes from a man aged 18 to 29 in good health. The chain joins TRBV11-3 to TRBJ2-3, with no clear D. CDR3 protein: CASSLGRTDTQYF. The CDR3 nucleotides are TGTGCCAGCAGCTTAGGAAGGACAGATACGCAGTATTTT.